This TCR beta chain was captured by sequencing in a study of blood T cell repertoires in COVID-19. CDR1 is MNHEY, CDR2 SVGEGT, per germline. V lost 2 bases and J lost 1, with 12 bases in between. CDR3 length: 16 amino acids. Measured with immunoSEQ multiplex PCR; TCRdb has only the in-frame clones, and not every one. The top ten hold about 25% of the sample, which has tens of thousands of clones, 65% to 80% seen once. The chain employs TRBV6-2 or TRBV6-3 and TRBJ2-1, with D perhaps TRBD2 (5 bases). The sequence derives from a human donor in a cohort sampled during active COVID-19. The specimen was peripheral blood. This CDR3 reads CASSYRSSGSYNEQFF. Written as DNA, the CDR3 is TGTGCCAGCAGTTACAGGTCTTCGGGGTCCTACAATGAGCAGTTCTTC.